This entry lists 6 T cell receptor beta chains sequenced from one sample in a study of T-cell reconstitution after alpha-beta-depleted transplantation in children. The TCRbeta library incorporated unique molecular identifiers. MiXCR, run by TCRdb on the PCR reads, gives a single entry per CDR3 protein. The top ten hold 25% to 30% of the sample, which has fewer than 500,000 distinct CDR3 sequences, around 46% seen once. Sequencing was performed on PBMCs, taken before TCRalphabeta/CD19-depleted stem cell transplant. These receptors were collected from a girl aged 2-10 years with aplastic anemia, due to receive a stem cell transplant.

This clonotype was counted ten times or more. The chain combines TRBV5-5 with TRBJ2-3; a weak D match, TRBD2 (5 bases). This CDR3 contains 16 residues. V was trimmed by 2 bases and J by 3 bases, leaving 16 bases between them. The germline gives CDR1 SGHKS, CDR2 YYEKEE (reference sequence). The CDR3, as DNA: TGTGCCAGCAGCTTCTATCCCGGAGGCCCTACAGATACGCAGTATTTT. Its protein is CASSFYPGGPTDTQYF.

There are many counts of this clonotype. V is TRBV5-6 and J is TRBJ2-2; no clear D. Between the trimmed V and J ends, which lost 7 bases and 1 base, there was a span of 11 bases. Germline V lookup: CDR1 SGHDT, CDR2 YYEEEE. This CDR3 region has 14 residues. The CDR3 coding sequence is TGTGCCAGCCATGACGATCTGAACACCGGGGAGCTGTTTTTT. Its protein product is CASHDDLNTGELFF.

The chain employs TRBV4-2 and TRBJ1-1, with TRBD1 matching 7 bases. Germline CDR1 reads LGHNA; CDR2 reads YNFKEQ. The CDR3 spans 15 residues. The junction had 5 bases not matched to a gene; V was cut back by 0 bases and J by 4 bases. In nucleotides, the CDR3 is TGTGCCAGCAGCCAAGATGAGGGGGCGAGCACTGAAGCTTTCTTT. This sequence encodes CASSQDEGASTEAFF.

Many counts were recorded for this clonotype. The rearrangement uses TRBV6-5 and TRBJ1-1; no definite D call. There are 13 residues in the CDR3. Germline loops: CDR1 MNHEY, CDR2 SVGAGI. Trimming removed 0 bases at V and 1 base at J, with 3 bases between. CDR3 protein: CASSYSTNTEAFF. As DNA, the CDR3 is TGTGCCAGCAGTTACTCGACGAACACTGAAGCTTTCTTT.

This chain connects TRBV28 to TRBJ1-1; TRBD1 is a possible D gene (6 bases). The ends were cut back, 3 bases at V and 8 bases at J, with 13 bases in the middle. This CDR3 is 13 amino acids long. Germline CDR1 is MDHEN and CDR2 is SYDVKM. In DNA, the CDR3 is TGTGCCAGCAGTTTGTCCAGGGGAGGAGAAGCTTTCTTT. Protein sequence: CASSLSRGGEAFF.

A remark on this clonotype: With a much larger clone just one base away, this may be a read error. V is TRBV7-9 and J is TRBJ2-3; D uncertain. V lost 2 bases and J lost 7, with 4 bases in between. Looked up from germline, CDR1 is SEHNR and CDR2 is FQNEAQ (reference sequence). There are 11 residues in the CDR3. The CDR3 sequence: CASSLSYTQYF. In nucleotides, the CDR3 is TGTGCCAGCAGCTTATCATATACGCAGTATTTT.